Listed here are 25 T cell receptor beta chains from one sample, sequenced in a study of T cell repertoires in cytomegalovirus infection. TCRdb re-analysed the reads in MiXCR, keeping a single row per CDR3 protein. The sample includes just over 450,000 distinct CDR3 sequences, about 42% of them seen just once. Their specific antigens are unknown. Here the sequenced sample was cultured PBMCs, taken from culture after CMV antigen stimulation. The receptor set was obtained from a human donor in good health (CMV status not recorded). Some clones in this sample may be carry-over from other donors' samples.

This chain uses TRBV27 with TRBJ2-4; 10 nucleotides agree with TRBD1. Looked up from germline, CDR1 is MNHEY and CDR2 is SMNVEV (reference sequence). The V and J ends lost 10 bases and 6 bases, in that order; junction bases with no gene match: 6. This CDR3 contains 13 residues. In DNA form, the CDR3 reads TGTGCCACTCGGACAGGGGGATCAAACATTCAGTACTTC. It specifies CATRTGGSNIQYF.

V gene TRBV12-3 or TRBV12-4 combines with J gene TRBJ2-4; D unclear. CDR3 size: 13 residues. V lost 2 bases and J 3 bases, leaving 5 bases between the germline ends. CDR3 DNA sequence: TGTGCCAGCAGTTTACCGGGCAAAAACATTCAGTACTTC. Its protein product is CASSLPGKNIQYF.

The V gene is TRBV12-3 or TRBV12-4, the J gene TRBJ1-2, with D possibly matching TRBD1 (6 bases). This CDR3 spans 13 amino acids. Trimming took off 1 base at V and 7 bases at J, with 10 bases between the two ends. The CDR3 reads CASSLDRATGYTF. In DNA, the CDR3 is TGTGCCAGCAGTTTAGACAGGGCAACTGGCTACACCTTC.

This clonotype appeared a few times. The chain couples TRBV7-2 to TRBJ2-2; D gene uncertain. The CDR3 totals 15 residues. Trimming took 1 base from V and 5 from J, leaving 11 bases between them. Germline assignment: CDR1 SGHTA and CDR2 FQGNSA. The CDR3 region is CASSLGVDITGELFF. For the CDR3, the DNA is TGTGCCAGCAGCTTAGGGGTAGATATTACCGGGGAGCTGTTTTTT.

J is TRBJ1-2 and V is TRBV20-1, with 7 positions matching TRBD1. The CDR3 is made up of 13 amino acids. J gave up 3 bases and V 3 bases, and 4 bases lay outside the gene matches. Germline-derived CDR1 and CDR2 are DFQATT and SNEGSKA (reference sequence). CDR3 sequence (DNA): TGCAGTGCTAGTAGGGACAGATACTATGGCTACACCTTC. Translating it yields CSASRDRYYGYTF.

The rearrangement uses TRBV28 and TRBJ1-2, with TRBD1 identical over 8 bases. The CDR3 loop spans 15 amino acids. Germline lookup yields CDR1 MDHEN and CDR2 SYDVKM. Trimming removed 6 bases from V and 5 bases from J; junction bases left unmatched: 11. In DNA, the CDR3 is TGTGCCAGCAGCCCTCCCCTCCGGACAGGGTATGGCTACACCTTC. Translating gives CASSPPLRTGYGYTF.

V is TRBV20-1 and J is TRBJ2-5; possibly TRBD2 for D (5 bases). V lost 1 base, J lost 4 bases, and 19 bases lay in between. This CDR3 region has 16 residues. The germline V gene encodes CDR1 DFQATT and CDR2 SNEGSKA (reference sequence). CDR3 in amino acids: CSARGPSSKVRETQYF. DNA of the CDR3: TGCAGTGCTAGAGGCCCCTCTAGCAAGGTTCGAGAGACCCAGTACTTC.

This chain uses TRBV19 with TRBJ1-2; D gene uncertain. The CDR3 contains 13 residues. Germline V gene sequence: CDR1 LNHDA, CDR2 SQIVND (reference sequence). Trimming took 10 bases from V and 4 from J, leaving 16 bases between them. The CDR3 region is CAISMGIPYGYTF. CDR3 nucleotide sequence: TGTGCCATCTCGATGGGGATACCCTATGGCTACACCTTC.

CDR3 DNA sequence: TGTGCCAGCAGCTCCCTGGGTGGAGCCCTCCACTTT. Residues: CASSSLGGALHF. This rearrangement joins TRBV7-2 to TRBJ1-6; D is unresolved. Germline V gene data show CDR1 as SGHTA and CDR2 as FQGNSA. This CDR3 is 12 amino acids long. The ends were cut back, 4 bases at V and 14 bases at J, with 12 bases in the middle.

This clonotype was observed a few times. The rearrangement links TRBV18 to TRBJ2-6; 7 bases agree with TRBD1. This CDR3 spans 16 amino acids. Germline-derived CDR1 and CDR2 are KGHSH and LQKENI. Losses at the gene ends were 4 bases for V and 4 bases for J; bases not matched to a gene: 7. CDR3 sequence reads: CASSLKGARGANVLTF. The CDR3 DNA is TGTGCCAGCTCACTAAAGGGGGCGCGCGGGGCCAACGTCCTGACTTTC.

This clonotype turned up a few times. The chain links TRBV7-6 to TRBJ2-3; a possible D gene is TRBD1 (7 bases). Between the trimmed V and J ends, which lost 5 bases and 1 base, there was a span of 16 bases. The length of the CDR3 is 16 residues. Germline CDR1 SGHVS, CDR2 FNYEAQ. For the CDR3, the DNA is TGTGCCAGCAGCCCCCGGGGAGGACAGGGCACAGATACGCAGTATTTT. Residues: CASSPRGGQGTDTQYF. The full variable domain, in which reference TRBV7-6 and TRBJ2-3 provide the parts outside the CDR3, is GAGVSQSPRYKVTKRGQDVALRCDPISGHVSLYWYRQALGQGPEFLTYFNYEAQQDKSGLPNDRFSAERPEGSISTLTIQRTEQRDSAMYRCASSPRGGQGTDTQYFGPGTRLTVL.

This clonotype was recorded at least ten times. The rearrangement joins TRBV7-2 to TRBJ2-3; 7 bases align to TRBD1. The CDR3 loop spans 14 amino acids. Germline V gene lookup returns CDR1 SGHTA and CDR2 FQGNSA. V shed 6 bases, J shed 0 bases, and the junction held 3 bases outside the gene matches. The CDR3 here is CASRKDRSTDTQYF. The CDR3 nucleotides are TGTGCCAGCAGAAAGGACAGGAGCACAGATACGCAGTATTTT.

The J gene is TRBJ1-1, the V gene TRBV5-4; D may be TRBD1 (5 bases). Germline lookup yields CDR1 SGHNT and CDR2 YYREEE (reference sequence). V was pared by 2 bases and J by 5 bases, with 16 bases between. The CDR3 loop spans 15 amino acids. The CDR3 sequence: CASSFSVVEGTEAFF. DNA of the CDR3: TGTGCCAGCAGCTTCTCTGTTGTTGAGGGGACTGAAGCTTTCTTT.

CDR3 residues: CASSWGGADSGNTIYF. The CDR3 DNA is TGCGCCAGCAGCTGGGGGGGAGCGGACTCTGGAAACACCATATATTTT. This chain joins TRBV5-1 and TRBJ1-3, with D possibly TRBD1 on 5 matching bases. V was cut by 3 bases and J by 0 bases, with 13 bases left in between. Germline V gives CDR1 SGHRS, CDR2 YFSETQ. The CDR3 is 16 residues long.

This chain connects TRBV12-3 or TRBV12-4 to TRBJ1-2, with TRBD1 identical over 10 bases. V was clipped by 2 bases and J by 4 bases; unmatched bases: 10. CDR3 length: 17 amino acids. CDR3 in amino acids: CASSLLGQGVLSYGYTF. CDR3 nucleotides: TGTGCCAGCAGTTTACTAGGACAGGGGGTCTTATCCTATGGCTACACCTTC.

The J gene is TRBJ2-3, the V gene TRBV25-1; D is possibly TRBD2 (6 bases). The ends were cut back, 1 base at V and 3 bases at J, with 11 bases in the middle. Germline-derived CDR1 and CDR2 are MGHDK and SYGVNS. The CDR3 runs 15 residues. Here the CDR3 DNA reads TGTGCCAGCAGTGAATCGCTAGCGCGAACAGATACGCAGTATTTT. This gives the protein CASSESLARTDTQYF.

This rearrangement joins TRBV11-2 to TRBJ2-7, with 10 bases identical to TRBD2. V lost 1 base and J lost 8; bases outside the gene matches: 17. Germline-derived CDR1 and CDR2 are SGHAT and FQNNGV. This CDR3 has 18 residues. CDR3 sequence (DNA): TGTGCCAGCAGCTTAGTTGGGGCTAGCGGGAGTTCGGCCAGCAAGCAGTACTTC. As protein: CASSLVGASGSSASKQYF.

V gene TRBV6-2 or TRBV6-3 combines with J gene TRBJ1-1; D possibly corresponds to TRBD1 (5 bases). The CDR3 sequence is 12 residues long. Germline V gene data show CDR1 as MNHEY and CDR2 as SVGEGT. Trimming removed 5 bases at V and 8 bases at J, with 12 bases between. CDR3 coding DNA: TGTGCCAGCAGTCGCGGACAACCCGAAGCTTTCTTT. This codes for CASSRGQPEAFF.

The chain uses TRBV4-3 and TRBJ2-7, with 11 bases matching TRBD2. V lost 0 bases, J lost 5 bases, and 9 bases stayed unmatched. This CDR3 spans 17 amino acids. The V gene's germline CDR1 is LGHNA and CDR2 YSLEER. CDR3 coding DNA: TGCGCCAGCAGCCAAGATGGTCCCACTAGCGGGAGTCACGAGCAGTACTTC. Translating gives CASSQDGPTSGSHEQYF.

V gene TRBV7-9 combines with J gene TRBJ2-7; 14 bases line up with TRBD2. This CDR3 comprises 16 residues. Germline CDR1 is SEHNR and CDR2 is FQNEAQ (reference sequence). With V trimmed by 4 bases and J by 4 bases, 6 bases remained unmatched. The CDR3 coding sequence is TGTGCCAGCAGCTCCGGGACTAGCGGGAGTGTGTACGAGCAGTACTTC. Translated, it gives CASSSGTSGSVYEQYF.

This clonotype was seen a few times. The chain carries TRBV6-1 and TRBJ1-4; a possible D gene is TRBD1 (6 bases). The CDR3 has 16 amino acids. V was clipped by 6 bases and J by 0 bases, with 14 bases between them. Germline CDR1 is MNHNS and CDR2 is SASEGT. This CDR3 is CASREQGLATNEKLFF. In DNA form, the CDR3 reads TGTGCCAGCAGAGAACAGGGACTTGCAACTAATGAAAAACTGTTTTTT.

This chain links TRBV5-1 with TRBJ2-7; D is unresolved. V was trimmed by 4 bases and J by 5 bases, leaving 10 bases between them. The CDR3 has 12 residues. Germline assignment: CDR1 SGHRS and CDR2 YFSETQ. The CDR3 loop is CASSRTPDEQYF. The CDR3 coding sequence is TGCGCCAGCAGCCGGACCCCAGACGAGCAGTACTTC.

The chain recombines TRBV7-2 with TRBJ2-3, with 8 positions matching TRBD2. The CDR3 contains 14 residues. V was clipped by 5 bases and J by 6 bases; unmatched bases: 7. CDR1 SGHTA and CDR2 FQGNSA come from the germline V gene. In DNA form, the CDR3 reads TGTGCCAGCAGCAAAGGACTAGCTGGGGATACGCAGTATTTT. Translating gives CASSKGLAGDTQYF.

This clonotype was detected only a few times. V usage is TRBV11-3 and J usage is TRBJ2-1, with D tentatively TRBD2 (5 bases). The CDR3 extends over 13 amino acids. V was cut by 5 bases and J by 7 bases, with 12 bases left in between. Germline CDR1 reads SGHNT; CDR2 reads YENEEA. The CDR3 region is CASSTGVGNEQFF. CDR3 sequence (DNA): TGTGCCAGCAGCACCGGGGTGGGGAATGAGCAGTTCTTC.

This chain uses TRBV7-8 with TRBJ1-6; D possibly corresponds to TRBD1 (6 bases). Germline-derived CDR1 and CDR2 are SGHVS and FQNEAQ. V was cut by 4 bases and J by 7 bases, with 17 bases left in between. There are 16 residues in the CDR3. The CDR3 nucleotides are TGTGCCAGCAGCTCACTCTCGGCAAGGGGGAATTCACCCCTCCACTTT. Encoded protein: CASSSLSARGNSPLHF.